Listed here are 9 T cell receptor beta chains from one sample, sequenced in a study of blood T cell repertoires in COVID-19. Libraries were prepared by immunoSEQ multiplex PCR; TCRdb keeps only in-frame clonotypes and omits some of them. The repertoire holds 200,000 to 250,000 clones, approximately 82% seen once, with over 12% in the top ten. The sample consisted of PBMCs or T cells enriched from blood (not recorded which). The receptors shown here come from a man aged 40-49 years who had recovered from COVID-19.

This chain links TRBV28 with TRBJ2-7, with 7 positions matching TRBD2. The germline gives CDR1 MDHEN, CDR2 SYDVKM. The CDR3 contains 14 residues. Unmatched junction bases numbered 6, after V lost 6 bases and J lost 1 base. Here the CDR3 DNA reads TGTGCCAGCAGCCCTAGCGGAGGGTCCTACGAGCAGTACTTC. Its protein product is CASSPSGGSYEQYF.

The DNA for the CDR3 is TGTGCCAGCAGCTTATTAGGGGGCCAAAGCAATCAGCCCCAGCATTTT. It encodes CASSLLGGQSNQPQHF. The V and J genes are TRBV7-6 and TRBJ1-5; 7 bases are shared with TRBD1. The V gene end was trimmed by 2 bases and the J gene end by 1 base; junction bases not matched to a gene: 5. Looked up from germline, CDR1 is SGHVS and CDR2 is FNYEAQ. The CDR3 totals 16 residues.

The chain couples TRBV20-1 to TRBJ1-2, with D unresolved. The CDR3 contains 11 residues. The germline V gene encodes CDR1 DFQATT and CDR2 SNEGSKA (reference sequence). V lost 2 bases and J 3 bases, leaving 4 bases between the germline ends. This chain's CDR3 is CSARSDYGYTF. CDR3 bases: TGCAGTGCTAGATCCGACTATGGCTACACCTTC.

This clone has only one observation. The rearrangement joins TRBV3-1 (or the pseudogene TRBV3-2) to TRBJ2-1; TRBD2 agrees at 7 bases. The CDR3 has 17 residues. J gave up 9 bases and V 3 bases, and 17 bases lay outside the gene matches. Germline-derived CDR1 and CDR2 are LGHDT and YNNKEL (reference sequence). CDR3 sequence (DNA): TGTGCCAGCAGCCACGGCGGGCGGGAGTATCTTTTAGGTGAGCAGTTCTTC. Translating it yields CASSHGGREYLLGEQFF.

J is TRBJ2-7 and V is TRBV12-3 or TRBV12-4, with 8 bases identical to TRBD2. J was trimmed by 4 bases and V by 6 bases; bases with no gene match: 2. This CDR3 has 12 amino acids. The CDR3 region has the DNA TGTGCCAGCAGCTCTAGCGGGTACGAGCAGTACTTC. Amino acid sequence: CASSSSGYEQYF.

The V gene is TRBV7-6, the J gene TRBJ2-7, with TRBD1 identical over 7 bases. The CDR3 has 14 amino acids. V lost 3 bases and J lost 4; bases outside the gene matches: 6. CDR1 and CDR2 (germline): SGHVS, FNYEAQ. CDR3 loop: CASSLSWDSYEQYF. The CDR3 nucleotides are TGTGCCAGCAGCTTGTCCTGGGACAGTTACGAGCAGTACTTC.

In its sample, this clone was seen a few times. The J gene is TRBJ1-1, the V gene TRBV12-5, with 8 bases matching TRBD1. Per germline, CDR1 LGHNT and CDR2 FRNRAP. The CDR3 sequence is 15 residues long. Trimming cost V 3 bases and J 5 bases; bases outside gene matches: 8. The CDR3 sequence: CASGFRTGTGTEAFF. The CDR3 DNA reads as TGTGCTAGTGGTTTCAGGACAGGGACAGGAACTGAAGCTTTCTTT.

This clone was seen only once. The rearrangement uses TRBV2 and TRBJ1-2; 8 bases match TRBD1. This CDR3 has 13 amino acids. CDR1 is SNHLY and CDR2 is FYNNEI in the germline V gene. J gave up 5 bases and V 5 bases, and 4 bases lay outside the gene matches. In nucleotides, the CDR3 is TGTGCCAGCAGTACTAGGACAGGGTATGGCTACACCTTC. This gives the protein CASSTRTGYGYTF.

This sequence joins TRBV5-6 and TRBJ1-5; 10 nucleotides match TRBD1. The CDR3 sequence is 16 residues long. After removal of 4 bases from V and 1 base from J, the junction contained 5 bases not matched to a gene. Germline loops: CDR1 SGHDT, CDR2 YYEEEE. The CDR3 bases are TGTGCCAGCAGCCGACAGGGGGCTGGGAGCAATCAGCCCCAGCATTTT. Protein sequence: CASSRQGAGSNQPQHF.